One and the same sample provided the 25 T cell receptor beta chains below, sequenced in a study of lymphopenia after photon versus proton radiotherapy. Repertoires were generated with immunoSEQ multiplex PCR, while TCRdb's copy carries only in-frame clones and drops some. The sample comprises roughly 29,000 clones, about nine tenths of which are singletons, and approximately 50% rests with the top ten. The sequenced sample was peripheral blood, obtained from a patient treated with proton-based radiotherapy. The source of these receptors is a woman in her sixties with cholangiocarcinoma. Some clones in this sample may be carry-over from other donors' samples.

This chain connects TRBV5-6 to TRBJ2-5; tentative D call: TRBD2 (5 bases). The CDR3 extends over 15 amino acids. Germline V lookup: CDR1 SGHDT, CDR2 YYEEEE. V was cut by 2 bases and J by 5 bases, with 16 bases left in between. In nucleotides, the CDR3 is TGTGCCAGCAGCTTCGGGATGAAGGGCTGGGAGACCCAGTACTTC. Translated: CASSFGMKGWETQYF.

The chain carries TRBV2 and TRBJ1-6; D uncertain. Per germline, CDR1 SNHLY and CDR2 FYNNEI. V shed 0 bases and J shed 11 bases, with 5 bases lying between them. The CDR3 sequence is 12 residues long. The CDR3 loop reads CASSEAGTPLHF. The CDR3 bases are TGTGCCAGCAGTGAAGCTGGCACACCCCTCCACTTT. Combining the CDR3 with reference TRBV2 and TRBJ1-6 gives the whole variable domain EPEVTQTPSHQVTQMGQEVILRCVPISNHLYFYWYRQILGQKVEFLVSFYNNEISEKSEIFDDQFSVERPDGSNFTLKIRSTKLEDSAMYFCASSEAGTPLHFGNGTRLTVT.

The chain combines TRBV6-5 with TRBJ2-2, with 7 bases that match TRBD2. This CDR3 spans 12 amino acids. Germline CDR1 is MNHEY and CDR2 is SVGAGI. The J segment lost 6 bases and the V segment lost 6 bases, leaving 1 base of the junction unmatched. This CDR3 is CASSREAGELFF. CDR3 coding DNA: TGTGCCAGCAGCCGGGAGGCCGGGGAGCTGTTTTTT.

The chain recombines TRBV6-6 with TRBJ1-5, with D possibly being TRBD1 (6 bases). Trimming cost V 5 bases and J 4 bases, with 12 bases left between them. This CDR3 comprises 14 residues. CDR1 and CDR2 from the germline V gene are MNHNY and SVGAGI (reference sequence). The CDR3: CASSTTGPNQPQHF. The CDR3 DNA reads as TGTGCCAGCAGTACGACAGGTCCAAATCAGCCCCAGCATTTT.

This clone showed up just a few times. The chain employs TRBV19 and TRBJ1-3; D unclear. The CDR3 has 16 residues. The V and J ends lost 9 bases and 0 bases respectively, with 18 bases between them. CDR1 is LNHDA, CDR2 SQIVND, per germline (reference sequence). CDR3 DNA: TGTGCCAGACTACCCTCGGAGTACTTCTCTGGAAACACCATATATTTT. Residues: CARLPSEYFSGNTIYF.

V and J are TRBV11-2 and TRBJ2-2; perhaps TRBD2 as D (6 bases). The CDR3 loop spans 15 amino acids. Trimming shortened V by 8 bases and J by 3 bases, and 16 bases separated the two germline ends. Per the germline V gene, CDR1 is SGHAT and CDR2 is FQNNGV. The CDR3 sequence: CASGGLAAHTGELFF. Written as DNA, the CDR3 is TGTGCCAGCGGAGGGCTAGCAGCACACACCGGGGAGCTGTTTTTT.

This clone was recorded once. In DNA, the CDR3 is TGTGCCAGCAGTCCAAGGGCAGCGGGAGGGCCCTACGAGCAGTACTTC. Residues: CASSPRAAGGPYEQYF. The chain couples TRBV27 to TRBJ2-7; 10 bases are a match to TRBD2. The CDR3 contains 16 residues. Germline V gene data show CDR1 as MNHEY and CDR2 as SMNVEV (reference sequence). The junction had 9 bases not matched to a gene; V was cut back by 5 bases and J by 2 bases.

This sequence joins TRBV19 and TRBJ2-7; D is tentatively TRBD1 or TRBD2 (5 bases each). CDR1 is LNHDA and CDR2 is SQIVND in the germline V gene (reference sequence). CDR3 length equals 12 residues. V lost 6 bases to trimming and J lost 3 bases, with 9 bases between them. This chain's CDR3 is CASRGEYYEQYF. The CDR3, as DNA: TGTGCCAGTAGGGGGGAATACTACGAGCAGTACTTC.

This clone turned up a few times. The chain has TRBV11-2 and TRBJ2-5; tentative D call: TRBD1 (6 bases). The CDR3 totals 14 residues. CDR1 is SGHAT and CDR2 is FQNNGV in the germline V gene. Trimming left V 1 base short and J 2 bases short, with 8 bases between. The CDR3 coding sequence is TGTGCCAGCAGCTTAGTAACAGGGCAAGAGACCCAGTACTTC. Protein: CASSLVTGQETQYF.

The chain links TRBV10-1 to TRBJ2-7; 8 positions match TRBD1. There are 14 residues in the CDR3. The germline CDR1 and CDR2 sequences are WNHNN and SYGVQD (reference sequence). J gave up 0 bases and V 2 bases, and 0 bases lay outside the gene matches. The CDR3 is CASSETGGSYEQYF. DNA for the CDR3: TGCGCCAGCAGTGAGACAGGGGGCTCCTACGAGCAGTACTTC.

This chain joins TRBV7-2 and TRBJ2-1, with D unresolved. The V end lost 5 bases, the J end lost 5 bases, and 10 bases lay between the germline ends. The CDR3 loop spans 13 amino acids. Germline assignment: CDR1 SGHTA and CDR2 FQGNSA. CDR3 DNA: TGTGCCAGCAGCCTTGGACCAAACAATGAGCAGTTCTTC. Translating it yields CASSLGPNNEQFF. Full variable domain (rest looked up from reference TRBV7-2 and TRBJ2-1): GAGVSQSPSNKVTEKGKDVELRCDPISGHTALYWYRQSLGQGLEFLIYFQGNSAPDKSGLPSDRFSAERTGGSVSTLTIQRTQQEDSAVYLCASSLGPNNEQFFGPGTRLTVL.

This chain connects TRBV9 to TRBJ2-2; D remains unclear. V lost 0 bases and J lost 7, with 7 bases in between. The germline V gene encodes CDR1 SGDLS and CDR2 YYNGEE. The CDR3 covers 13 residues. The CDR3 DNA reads TGTGCCAGCAGCGTAGGTGACGGCGGGGAGCTGTTTTTT. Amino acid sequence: CASSVGDGGELFF.

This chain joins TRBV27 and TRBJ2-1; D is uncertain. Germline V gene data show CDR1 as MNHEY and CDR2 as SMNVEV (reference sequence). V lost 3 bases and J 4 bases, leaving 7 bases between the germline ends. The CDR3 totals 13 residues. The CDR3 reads CASSFRQYNEQFF. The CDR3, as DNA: TGTGCCAGCAGTTTTCGCCAGTACAATGAGCAGTTCTTC.

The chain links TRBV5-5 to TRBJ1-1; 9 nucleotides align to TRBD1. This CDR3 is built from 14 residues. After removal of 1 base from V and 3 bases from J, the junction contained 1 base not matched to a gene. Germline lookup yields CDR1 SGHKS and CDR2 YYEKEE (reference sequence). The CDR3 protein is CASSLWDRDTEAFF. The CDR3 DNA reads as TGTGCCAGCAGCTTGTGGGACAGGGACACTGAAGCTTTCTTT.

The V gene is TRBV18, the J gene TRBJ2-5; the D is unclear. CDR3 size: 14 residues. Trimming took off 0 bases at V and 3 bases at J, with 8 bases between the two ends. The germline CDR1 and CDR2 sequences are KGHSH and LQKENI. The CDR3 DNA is TGTGCCAGCTCACCACCTTCGGTGAAAGAGACCCAGTACTTC. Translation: CASSPPSVKETQYF.

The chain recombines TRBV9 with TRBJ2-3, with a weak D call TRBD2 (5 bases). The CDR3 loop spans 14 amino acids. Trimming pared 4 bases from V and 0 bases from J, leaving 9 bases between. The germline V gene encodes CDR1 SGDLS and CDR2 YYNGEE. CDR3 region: CASSSRTSTDTQYF. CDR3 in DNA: TGTGCCAGCAGCAGCCGGACTAGCACAGATACGCAGTATTTT.

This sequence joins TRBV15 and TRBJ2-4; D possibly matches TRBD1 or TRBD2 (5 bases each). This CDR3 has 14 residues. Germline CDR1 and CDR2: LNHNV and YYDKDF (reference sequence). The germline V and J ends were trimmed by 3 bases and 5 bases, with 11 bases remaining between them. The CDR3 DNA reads TGTGCCACCAGCAGGAGGGGCGGGCAAAACATTCAGTACTTC. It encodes CATSRRGGQNIQYF.

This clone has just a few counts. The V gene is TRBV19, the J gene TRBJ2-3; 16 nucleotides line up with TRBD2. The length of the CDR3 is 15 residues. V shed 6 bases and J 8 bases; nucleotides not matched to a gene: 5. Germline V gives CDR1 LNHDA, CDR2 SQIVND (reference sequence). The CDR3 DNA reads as TGTGCCAGTAGCCCCGGGACTAGCGGGGGGGGTACGCAGTATTTT. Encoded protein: CASSPGTSGGGTQYF.

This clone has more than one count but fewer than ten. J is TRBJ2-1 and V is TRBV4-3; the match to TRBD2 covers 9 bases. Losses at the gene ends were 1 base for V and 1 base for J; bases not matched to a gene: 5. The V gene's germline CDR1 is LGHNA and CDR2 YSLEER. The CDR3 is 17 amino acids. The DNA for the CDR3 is TGCGCCAGCAGCCAAGTAGCGGGAGTCTTGTCCTACAATGAGCAGTTCTTC. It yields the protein CASSQVAGVLSYNEQFF.

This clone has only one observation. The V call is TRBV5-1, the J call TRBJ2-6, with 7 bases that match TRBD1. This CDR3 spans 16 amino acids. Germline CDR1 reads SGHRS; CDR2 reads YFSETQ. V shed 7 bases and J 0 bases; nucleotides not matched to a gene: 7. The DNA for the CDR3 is TGCGCCAGCTCCGGACAGGTCTACTCTGGGGCCAACGTCCTGACTTTC. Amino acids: CASSGQVYSGANVLTF.

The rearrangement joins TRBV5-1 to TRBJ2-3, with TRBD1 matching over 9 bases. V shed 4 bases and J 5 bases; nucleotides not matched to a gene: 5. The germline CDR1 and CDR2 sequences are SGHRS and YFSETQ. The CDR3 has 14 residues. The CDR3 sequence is CASSRDRAEDTQYF. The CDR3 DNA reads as TGCGCCAGCAGCCGGGACAGGGCTGAAGATACGCAGTATTTT.

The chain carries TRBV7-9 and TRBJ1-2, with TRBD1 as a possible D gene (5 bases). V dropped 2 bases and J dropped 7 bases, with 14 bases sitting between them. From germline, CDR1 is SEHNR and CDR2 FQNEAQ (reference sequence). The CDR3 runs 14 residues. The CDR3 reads CASSLPQGHGGYTF. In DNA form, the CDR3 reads TGTGCCAGCAGCTTACCTCAGGGTCATGGTGGCTACACCTTC.

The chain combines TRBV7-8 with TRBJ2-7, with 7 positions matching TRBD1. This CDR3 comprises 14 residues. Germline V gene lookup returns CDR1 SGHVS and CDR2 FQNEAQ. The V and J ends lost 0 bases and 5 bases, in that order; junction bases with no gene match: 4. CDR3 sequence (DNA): TGTGCCAGCAGCTTAGCTGGGACAGCCAACGAGCAGTACTTC. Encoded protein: CASSLAGTANEQYF.

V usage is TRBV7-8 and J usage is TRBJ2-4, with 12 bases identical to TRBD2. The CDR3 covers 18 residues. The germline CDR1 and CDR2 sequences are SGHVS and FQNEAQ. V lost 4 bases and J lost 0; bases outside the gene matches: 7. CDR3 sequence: CASSSSGRALLAKNIQYF. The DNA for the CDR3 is TGTGCCAGCAGCTCTAGCGGGAGGGCCCTCTTAGCCAAAAACATTCAGTACTTC.

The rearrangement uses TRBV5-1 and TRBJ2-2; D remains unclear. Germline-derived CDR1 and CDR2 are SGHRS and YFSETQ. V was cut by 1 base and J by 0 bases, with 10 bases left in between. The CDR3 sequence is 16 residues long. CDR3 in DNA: TGCGCCAGCAGCTTGATGGTCGGATCGAACACCGGGGAGCTGTTTTTT. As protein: CASSLMVGSNTGELFF.